Reported below is one T cell receptor (beta chain). The antigen is unknown. The CDR3 is made up of 15 amino acids. The V end was cut by 7 bases, the J end by 3 bases, with 19 bases between. Germline CDR1 and CDR2: MNHNS and SASEGT. Sampling times: baseline, cycle 4 day 1, cycle 7 day 1. The table came from immunoSEQ multiplex PCR; TCRdb's copy has only in-frame clones and leaves some out. This sample has tens of thousands of clones; roughly 90% occur once, and the top ten carry 23%. This sample is part of a study of OX40 agonist ivuxolimab in advanced cancers. Turning to the study itself: Patients were given ivuxolimab, an antibody that agonizes OX40 (CD134). A diagnosis of hepatocellular carcinoma, melanoma, renal cell or head and neck cancer was present in dose-escalation patients.

Findings and caveats of the study: At 0.1 to 3.0 mg/kg and by week 6, CD4+ and CD8+ T cells in the blood had expanded clonally.

The input for sequencing was CD4+ or CD8+ T cells sorted from blood, taken in a trial of the OX40 agonist ivuxolimab. J is TRBJ2-7 and V is TRBV6-1, with a tentative D call TRBD1 (7 bases). The sequence came from an adult with an advanced solid tumor such as melanoma, head and neck, liver or kidney cancer. CDR3 in amino acids: CASKSIDREDYEQYF. The DNA for the CDR3 is TGTGCCAGCAAGTCGATAGACAGGGAGGACTACGAGCAGTACTTC.